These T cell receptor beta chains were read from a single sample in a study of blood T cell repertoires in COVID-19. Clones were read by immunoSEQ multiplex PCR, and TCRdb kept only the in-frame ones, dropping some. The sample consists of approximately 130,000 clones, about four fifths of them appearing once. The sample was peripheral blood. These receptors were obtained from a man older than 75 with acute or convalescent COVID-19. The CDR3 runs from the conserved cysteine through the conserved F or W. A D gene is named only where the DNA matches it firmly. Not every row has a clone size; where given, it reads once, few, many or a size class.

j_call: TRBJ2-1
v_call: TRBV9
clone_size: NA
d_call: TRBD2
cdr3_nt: TGTGCCAGCAGCGCTAGCGGGGGGTCGGTTGAGCAGTTCTTC
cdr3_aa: CASSASGGSVEQFF

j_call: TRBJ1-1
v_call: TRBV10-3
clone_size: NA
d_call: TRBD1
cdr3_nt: TGTGCCATCAGGCAGACAGGGCAAGGGACTGAAGCTTTCTTT
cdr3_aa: CAIRQTGQGTEAFF

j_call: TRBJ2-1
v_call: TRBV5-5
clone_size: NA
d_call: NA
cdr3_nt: TGTGCCAGCAGCTTTGACTTAAGCTCCTACAATGAGCAGTTCTTC
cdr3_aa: CASSFDLSSYNEQFF

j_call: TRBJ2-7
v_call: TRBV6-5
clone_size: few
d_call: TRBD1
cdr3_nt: TGTGCCAGCAGTTACCCGGGACAGGGGGCGTACGAGCAGTACTTC
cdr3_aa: CASSYPGQGAYEQYF

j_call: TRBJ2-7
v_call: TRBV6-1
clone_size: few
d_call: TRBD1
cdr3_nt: TGTGCCAGCAGTGAAGACAGGGGTTGGTACGAGCAGTACTTC
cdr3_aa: CASSEDRGWYEQYF

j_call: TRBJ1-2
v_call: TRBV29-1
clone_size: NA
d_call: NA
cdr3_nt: TGCAGCGTTAGGGGGTTAGGTGGCTACACCTTC
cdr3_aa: CSVRGLGGYTF

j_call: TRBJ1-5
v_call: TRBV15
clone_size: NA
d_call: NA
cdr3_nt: TGTGCCACCAGCAGATCCCTTGGGACTAGAAGACAACAGCCCCAGCATTTT
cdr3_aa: CATSRSLGTRRQQPQHF

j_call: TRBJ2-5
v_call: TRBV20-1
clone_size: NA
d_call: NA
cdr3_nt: TGCAGTGCTAGTAGACAGGCCGGGGCGGCCCAGTACTTC
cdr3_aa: CSASRQAGAAQYF

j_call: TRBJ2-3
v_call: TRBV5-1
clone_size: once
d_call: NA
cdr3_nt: TGCGCCAGCAGCTTGGGGGCTAGCCCGTCGGCTGGTACGCAGTATTTT
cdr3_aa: CASSLGASPSAGTQYF

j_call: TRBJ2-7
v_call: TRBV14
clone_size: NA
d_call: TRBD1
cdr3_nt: TGTGCCAGCAGCCGTACAGGGGCGCCTACCTACGAGCAGTACTTC
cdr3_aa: CASSRTGAPTYEQYF

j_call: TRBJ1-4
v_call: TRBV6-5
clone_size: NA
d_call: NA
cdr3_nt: TGTGCCAGCAAGCGGCAGACGAATGAAAAACTGTTTTTT
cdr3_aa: CASKRQTNEKLFF

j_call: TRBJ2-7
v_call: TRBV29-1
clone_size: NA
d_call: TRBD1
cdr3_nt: TGCAGCGGGACAGGACAGGGCGGAGAGCAGTACTTC
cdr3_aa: CSGTGQGGEQYF

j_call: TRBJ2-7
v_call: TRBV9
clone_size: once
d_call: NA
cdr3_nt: TGTGCCAGCAGCGTAGCCCCACAGTACGAGCAGTACTTC
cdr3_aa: CASSVAPQYEQYF

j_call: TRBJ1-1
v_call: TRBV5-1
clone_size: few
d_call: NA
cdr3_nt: TGCGCCAGCAGCTCGTCCGGGGGAAAAACTGAAGCTTTCTTT
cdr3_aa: CASSSSGGKTEAFF

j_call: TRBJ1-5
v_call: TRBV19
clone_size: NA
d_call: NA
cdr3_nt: TGTGCCAGTAGTATTGAGCCAGGCAAAAATCAGCCCCAGCATTTT
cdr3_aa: CASSIEPGKNQPQHF

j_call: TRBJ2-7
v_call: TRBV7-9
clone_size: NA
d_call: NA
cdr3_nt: TGTGCCAGCAGCTCCCCCCCCAGCTCCTACGAGCAGTACTTC
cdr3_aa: CASSSPPSSYEQYF

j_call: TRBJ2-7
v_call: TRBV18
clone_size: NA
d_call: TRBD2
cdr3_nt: TGTGCCAGCTCGCGGGAGTCCTACGAGCAGTACTTC
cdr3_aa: CASSRESYEQYF

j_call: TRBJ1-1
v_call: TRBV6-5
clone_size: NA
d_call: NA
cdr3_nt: TGTGCCAGCCTTTGGGGCAATGAAGCTTTCTTT
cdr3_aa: CASLWGNEAFF

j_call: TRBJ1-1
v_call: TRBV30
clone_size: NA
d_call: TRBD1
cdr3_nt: TGTGCCTGGAGTGGGGCAGGACAGGGCTATAACACTGAAGCTTTCTTT
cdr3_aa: CAWSGAGQGYNTEAFF

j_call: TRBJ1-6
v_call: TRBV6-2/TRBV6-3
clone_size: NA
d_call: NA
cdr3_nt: TGTGCCAGCAGTGCACAGAGCTCCTATAATTCACCCCTCCACTTT
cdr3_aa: CASSAQSSYNSPLHF

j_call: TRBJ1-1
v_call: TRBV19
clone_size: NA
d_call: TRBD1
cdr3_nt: TGTGCCAGTAGTCTTCAGACAGGGGGGACTGAAGCTTTCTTT
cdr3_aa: CASSLQTGGTEAFF

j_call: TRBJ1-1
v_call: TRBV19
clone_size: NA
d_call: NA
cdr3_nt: TGTGCCAGTAGCTCCTGGAAAGGGGACACTGAAGCTTTCTTT
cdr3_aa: CASSSWKGDTEAFF

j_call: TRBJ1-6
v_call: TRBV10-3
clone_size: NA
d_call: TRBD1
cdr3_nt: TGTGCCATCAGGGCGGGACAGAATTCACCCCTCCACTTT
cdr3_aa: CAIRAGQNSPLHF